A single T cell receptor (beta chain) is shown here with its context. No cognate antigen has been identified for it. Qualities for individual bases were not recorded, and no much larger clone is one base off. The germline V gene encodes CDR1 DFQATT and CDR2 SNEGSKA (reference sequence). V was cut back by 5 bases and J by 5 bases, leaving a gap of 7 bases between them. The CDR3 contains 11 residues, cysteine and phenylalanine counted. The DNA shown is the 33-base CDR3, in frame from base 1. This sample was taken from a study of OX40 agonist ivuxolimab in advanced cancers. The study in broad terms: The costimulatory receptor OX40 (CD134) was targeted by ivuxolimab, a fully human IgG2 agonistic monoclonal antibody. Intravenous ivuxolimab was administered to patients every 2 weeks at six dose levels: 0.01, 0.1, 0.3, 1.5, 3 and 10 mg/kg. Of the 50 to 55 patients in dose escalation, about 20 had hepatocellular carcinoma, approximately 15 had melanoma, 9 had renal cell carcinoma and 9 had head and neck cancer. A male proportion of 70% to 90% and a mean age of 60 years, ranging from 23 to 79, were recorded for the dose-escalation cohort. Patients were allowed to have had prior anti-PD-1, anti-PD-L1 or anti-CTLA-4 therapy, and 40% of the dose-escalation patients had been treated with checkpoint inhibitors. Three dose-escalation patients achieved partial responses, one with hepatocellular carcinoma and two with cutaneous melanoma. Peripheral TCRbeta sequencing was intended to test whether TCR sequence diversity was altered and clonal T-cell expansion was caused by ivuxolimab. The monotherapy dose-escalation portion (N ≈ 55 patients) of the phase I ivuxolimab trial is reported in the paper.

Patients with autoimmune disease history or receiving systemic immunosuppression were excluded from the trial. In every dose cohort, peripheral blood was drawn for TCR sequencing at baseline, cycle 4 day 1, and cycle 7 day 1. The samples were taken from a phase I, first-in-human, multicenter, open-label dose-escalation trial of ivuxolimab. Adults with locally advanced or metastatic melanoma, renal cell carcinoma, hepatocellular carcinoma or head and neck squamous cell carcinoma were enrolled in the trial. Before TCR sequencing, CD4+ and CD8+ T cells were separately sorted from peripheral blood. Genomic DNA was isolated from the sorted cells so that the TCRbeta CDR3 region could be sequenced. TCRbeta CDR3 regions were sequenced using the immunoSEQ Assay. TCRdb re-hosts the immuneACCESS table, in-frame sequences only. Its copies lack some clones; in the studies checked, an unresolved V gene accounts for under half of them, and the cause for the rest is not known. The sample table shows 70,000 or so clones, and around 91% are seen once. The ten largest clones take up over 9.5% of the sample.

The research as a whole found: The antigen specificity of the clonally expanded peripheral T cells was not determined. After ivuxolimab, more expanded clones were found on average in CD8+ T cells than in CD4+ T cells. Partial responders in the 0.1-3.0 mg/kg groups had among the lowest normalized peripheral clonal expansion, especially among CD8+ T cells. At doses of 0.1 to 3.0 mg/kg, clonal expansion of both CD4+ and CD8+ T cells in blood was seen between baseline and week 6. Low levels of normalized T-cell clonal expansion were also seen in some nonresponding patients.

Here the chain combines TRBV20-1 and TRBJ2-1; the D gene remains uncertain. This clonotype was obtained from an adult with an advanced solid tumor such as melanoma, head and neck, liver or kidney cancer. The material sequenced was CD4+ or CD8+ T cells sorted from blood, taken in a trial of the OX40 agonist ivuxolimab. The DNA reads TGCAGTGCTGTGCCCGACAATGAGCAGTTCTTC. This is translated as CSAVPDNEQFF.